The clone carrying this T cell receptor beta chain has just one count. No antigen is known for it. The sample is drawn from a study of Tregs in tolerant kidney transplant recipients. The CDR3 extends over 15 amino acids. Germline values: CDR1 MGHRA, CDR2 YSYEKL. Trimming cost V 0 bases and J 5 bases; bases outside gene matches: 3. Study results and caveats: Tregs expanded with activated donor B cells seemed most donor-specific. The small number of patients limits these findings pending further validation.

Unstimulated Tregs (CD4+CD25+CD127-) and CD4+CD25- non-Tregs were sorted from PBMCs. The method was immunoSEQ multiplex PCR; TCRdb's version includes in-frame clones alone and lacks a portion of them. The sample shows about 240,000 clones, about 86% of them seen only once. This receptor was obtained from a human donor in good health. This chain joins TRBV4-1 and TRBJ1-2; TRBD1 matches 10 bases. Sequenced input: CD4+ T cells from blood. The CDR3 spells CASSQEGTGEYGYTF. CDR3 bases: TGCGCCAGCAGCCAAGAAGGGACAGGGGAGTATGGCTACACCTTC.